These 7 T cell receptor beta chains were sequenced from one sample in a study of identical twins. TCRdb ran MiXCR on the 5' RACE reads and lists one entry per CDR3 protein. The sample gives under 450,000 distinct CDR3 sequences, under 20% of which show up once; approximately 12% is in the top ten. Sequencing input: naive T cells sorted from blood. These receptors were obtained from a man between 50 and 59 years old in good health.

This clonotype was seen at least ten times. This chain uses TRBV28 with TRBJ1-2; 10 nucleotides align to TRBD1. The CDR3 has 18 residues. V was clipped by 5 bases and J by 4 bases; unmatched bases: 16. Looked up from germline, CDR1 is MDHEN and CDR2 is SYDVKM. The CDR3 sequence: CASSPDRGRRRGGYGYTF. The CDR3 DNA follows: TGTGCCAGCAGTCCTGACAGGGGGCGCAGGAGGGGTGGCTATGGCTACACCTTC.

CDR3 sequence reads: CASRASGSYNEQFF. The CDR3 DNA reads TGTGCCAGTAGGGCTAGCGGGAGCTACAATGAGCAGTTCTTC. The gene calls are TRBV19 and TRBJ2-1, with 10 bases lining up with TRBD2. The CDR3 length is 14 residues. V lost 6 bases, J lost 3 bases, and 2 bases stayed unmatched. The germline gives CDR1 LNHDA, CDR2 SQIVND (reference sequence).

This clonotype was observed at least ten times. The chain joins TRBV6-5 to TRBJ2-6; D is ambiguous. Trimming removed 0 bases from V and 2 bases from J, with 11 bases in between. The CDR3 spans 17 residues. Per germline, CDR1 MNHEY and CDR2 SVGAGI. CDR3 DNA sequence: TGTGCCAGCAGTTACTCCAACGTAGGAGCTGGGGCCAACGTCCTGACTTTC. Amino acids: CASSYSNVGAGANVLTF.

Points on this clonotype: This clone may be a read error of a much larger clone one base away. J is TRBJ2-5 and V is TRBV5-1; D gene unclear. The ends were cut back, 3 bases at V and 5 bases at J, with 11 bases in the middle. Germline CDR1 and CDR2: SGHRS and YFSETQ. The CDR3 has 13 amino acids. The CDR3 is CASSWVLHETQYF. The CDR3 bases are TGCGCCAGCAGCTGGGTACTTCACGAGACCCAGTACTTC.

This clonotype occurred a few times. This chain connects TRBV5-8 to TRBJ2-7; D is unclear. The V end was cut by 4 bases, the J end by 0 bases, with 8 bases between. The CDR3 extends over 13 amino acids. CDR1 and CDR2 from the germline V gene are SGHTS and YDEGEE. CDR3 amino acids: CASSLRYSYEQYF. In nucleotides, the CDR3 is TGTGCCAGCAGCCTCAGATACTCCTACGAGCAGTACTTC.

The chain is built from TRBV5-1 and TRBJ2-3, with D maybe TRBD2 (6 bases). The V and J ends lost 1 base and 1 base respectively, with 10 bases between them. The germline V gene encodes CDR1 SGHRS and CDR2 YFSETQ. The CDR3 sequence is 15 residues long. For the CDR3, the DNA is TGCGCCAGCAGCTTGATGACGGGGGGCACAGATACGCAGTATTTT. This translates into CASSLMTGGTDTQYF.

This clonotype showed up just a few times. The chain joins TRBV5-5 to TRBJ2-7, with D unresolved. Looked up from germline, CDR1 is SGHKS and CDR2 is YYEKEE (reference sequence). Trimming cost V 0 bases and J 0 bases, with 7 bases left between them. CDR3 length: 14 residues. Here the CDR3 DNA reads TGTGCCAGCAGCTTGGGTATAAGCTCCTACGAGCAGTACTTC. Its protein product is CASSLGISSYEQYF.